This T cell receptor (beta chain) was retrieved from a study of blood T cell repertoires in COVID-19. Study-wide background: T cells, B-cell-depleted T cells, or PBMCs provided the cDNA or gDNA that served as material.

Sequencing was performed with immunoSEQ multiplex PCR; in TCRdb, only in-frame clones are kept and a portion is missing. The sample holds about 500,000 clones, 80% to 90% seen once. Trimming left V 0 bases short and J 2 bases short, with 16 bases between. The CDR3 sequence is 17 residues long. Germline loops: CDR1 SGHDN, CDR2 FVKESK. Sequenced material: peripheral blood. This receptor was obtained from a man between 18 and 35 years old with COVID-19, enrolled during active disease. The chain uses TRBV14 and TRBJ1-2; D is possibly TRBD1 (6 bases). The CDR3: CASSQDWPGVPNYGYTF. CDR3 nucleotides: TGTGCCAGCAGCCAAGATTGGCCAGGGGTCCCCAACTATGGCTACACCTTC.